This is a list of T cell receptor beta chains from one sample in a study of T cell responses to AZD1222 COVID-19 vaccine. Generated by immunoSEQ multiplex PCR, the TCRdb table keeps only in-frame clones and is missing some. This sample has over 150,000 clones, with more than 75% found just once. The source material was peripheral blood, sampled on day 0 of AZD1222 vaccination. The receptors were sampled from an adult in good health. Both conserved end residues are part of each CDR3. A D gene is named only where the DNA matches it firmly. A clone size is listed for some rows: how often the clone was seen (once, few, many), or a class if it is expanded.

v_gene	d_gene	abundance	j_gene	CDR3nt	CDR3aa
TRBV27	.	.	TRBJ1-3	TGTGCCAGCAAAGAGTTCTCTGGAAACACCATATATTTT	CASKEFSGNTIYF
TRBV2	TRBD2	.	TRBJ2-1	TGTGCCAGCAGCCAAGCGGGAGAGGTCTACAATGAGCAGTTCTTC	CASSQAGEVYNEQFF
TRBV18	.	.	TRBJ2-3	TGTGCCAGCTCACCAAGCGATGTGCAGTATTTT	CASSPSDVQYF
TRBV5-1	TRBD1	.	TRBJ2-3	TGCGCCAGCAGCCTGAATCCCAACAGGGGGCTTGCAGATACGCAGTATTTT	CASSLNPNRGLADTQYF
TRBV19	.	.	TRBJ2-2	TGTGCCAGTAGGGTTCAGCGGAGGAACACCGGGGAGCTGTTTTTT	CASRVQRRNTGELFF
TRBV7-2	TRBD2	.	TRBJ2-1	TGTGCCAGCAGGGATCTAGCGGGGATTACCTACAATGAGCAGTTCTTC	CASRDLAGITYNEQFF
TRBV10-3	.	.	TRBJ2-3	TGTGCCATCAGTGAGTCGGTCAACACAGATACGCAGTATTTT	CAISESVNTDTQYF
TRBV19	TRBD1	.	TRBJ1-2	TGTGCCAGTATACCTCCCTTCGGGGGGACAGGGAGCTACACCTTC	CASIPPFGGTGSYTF
TRBV10-3	.	.	TRBJ1-1	TGTGCCATCAGTTTGACAGTGAACACTGAAGCTTTCTTT	CAISLTVNTEAFF
TRBV7-2	TRBD1	.	TRBJ2-2	TGTGCCAGCAGCTTAGGTAGGGGGCAGACCACCGGGGAGCTGTTTTTT	CASSLGRGQTTGELFF
TRBV7-2	.	.	TRBJ1-2	TGTGCCAGCAGCTCTCCTGCCGGGGGCTACACCTTC	CASSSPAGGYTF
TRBV6-5	.	.	TRBJ2-5	TGTGCCAGCACAAGATTGGGCCAGCAAGAGACCCAGTACTTC	CASTRLGQQETQYF
TRBV12-3/TRBV12-4	.	.	TRBJ1-2	TGTGCCAGCAGCCTACTTGTTGGAAAAGGCTACACCTTC	CASSLLVGKGYTF
TRBV11-1	.	.	TRBJ2-3	TGTGCCAGCACCCAACTAGCCCCAGATACGCAGTATTTT	CASTQLAPDTQYF
TRBV5-6	.	few	TRBJ1-1	TGTGCCAGCAGCTTGCCATATTCGAACACTGAAGCTTTCTTT	CASSLPYSNTEAFF
TRBV7-3	.	.	TRBJ2-7	TGTGCCAGCAGCTTAAGGGGAGCAGGGGGCGGCGGGACTAGCTCCGAGCAGTACTTC	CASSLRGAGGGGTSSEQYF
TRBV6-5	.	.	TRBJ1-2	TGTGCCAGCAGTTCTCCGGGACTTGGCTACACCTTC	CASSSPGLGYTF
TRBV27	.	.	TRBJ1-1	TGTGCCAGCAGTTTTGTGGACAGACTGAACACTGAAGCTTTCTTT	CASSFVDRLNTEAFF
TRBV6-6	TRBD2	.	TRBJ2-3	TGTGCCAGCAGTTACGAGGCGGGGGACGGGACAGATACGCAGTATTTT	CASSYEAGDGTDTQYF
TRBV3-1/TRBV3-2	.	.	TRBJ1-1	TGTGCCAGCAGCCAAGCCTTTGCAGGAGCTGAAGCTTTCTTT	CASSQAFAGAEAFF
TRBV4-1	.	.	TRBJ1-5	TGCGCCAGCAGCCAGAACAGAGGTCAGCCCCAGCATTTT	CASSQNRGQPQHF
TRBV7-3	TRBD2	.	TRBJ2-1	TGTGCCAGCAGCCCCCGACTAGCGGGGGGCGAGCAGTTCTTC	CASSPRLAGGEQFF
TRBV29-1	TRBD2	once	TRBJ2-5	TGCAGCGTGCTAGCGGGGGGAGAGACCCAGTACTTC	CSVLAGGETQYF
TRBV12-3/TRBV12-4	.	few	TRBJ1-1	TGTGCCAGCAGTTTGGCGGAGGGGGCTGAAGCTTTCTTT	CASSLAEGAEAFF
TRBV7-9	.	.	TRBJ2-3	TGTGCCAGCAGCTTAGAGGGCGGAGCCACAGATACGCAGTATTTT	CASSLEGGATDTQYF
TRBV5-5	TRBD1	.	TRBJ2-1	TGTGCCAGCAGCTTGAGGGACAGGGGTTACAATGAGCAGTTCTTC	CASSLRDRGYNEQFF
TRBV30	.	.	TRBJ1-3	TGTGCCTGGAGTAATCAGGAATCTGGAAACACCATATATTTT	CAWSNQESGNTIYF
TRBV10-3	.	.	TRBJ1-2	TGTGCCATCCACTCCTCCAGAGTGGGGGGAGACGGCTACACCTTC	CAIHSSRVGGDGYTF
TRBV28	.	.	TRBJ2-3	TGTGCCAGCAGTCCCCCCCTGGGATTAGGGGCAGATACGCAGTATTTT	CASSPPLGLGADTQYF
TRBV5-1	.	.	TRBJ2-2	TGCGCCAGCAGCTTGGACAGTAACACCGGGGAGCTGTTTTTT	CASSLDSNTGELFF
TRBV7-9	TRBD1	.	TRBJ2-1	TGTGCCAGCAGCCGATCCGGGACAGCTTACAATGAGCAGTTCTTC	CASSRSGTAYNEQFF
TRBV19	.	.	TRBJ1-2	TGTGCCAGTAGTATGGTAGAATATGGCTACACCTTC	CASSMVEYGYTF
TRBV28	.	.	TRBJ1-5	TGTGCCAGCAGTTTCGGCGTTGTTGGGAATCAGCCCCAGCATTTT	CASSFGVVGNQPQHF
TRBV5-1	TRBD2	.	TRBJ2-2	TGCGCCAGCTCCGTAAGCCGTAGCGGGGGGGCCGGGGAGCTGTTTTTT	CASSVSRSGGAGELFF
TRBV28	.	.	TRBJ2-5	TGTGCCAGCAGTCTACCGACTAGACAAGAGACCCAGTACTTC	CASSLPTRQETQYF
TRBV18	TRBD2	once	TRBJ2-7	TGTGCCAGCTCATTCGGGAGGGCCGAGCAGTACTTC	CASSFGRAEQYF
TRBV10-3	TRBD1	.	TRBJ1-2	TGTGCCATCAGTGGGCCAGGGGGCGCATCCTATGGCTACACCTTC	CAISGPGGASYGYTF
TRBV11-3	.	.	TRBJ2-1	TGTGCCAGCAGCTTTTTTACCTTACCAAGCTCCTACAATGAGCAGTTCTTC	CASSFFTLPSSYNEQFF
TRBV29-1	.	.	TRBJ1-2	TGCAGCGTTGACGGGGCCAGGTATGGCTACACCTTC	CSVDGARYGYTF
TRBV29-1	.	.	TRBJ1-1	TGCAGCGTTGGGTTAACAGCGTACACTGAAGCTTTCTTT	CSVGLTAYTEAFF
TRBV19	TRBD1	.	TRBJ1-6	TGTGCCAGTAGTACGACAGGGAGCTCCTATAATTCACCCCTCCACTTT	CASSTTGSSYNSPLHF
TRBV7-3	.	.	TRBJ2-7	TGTGCCAGCAGCTTAACGCCTGGGAGCTCCTACGAGCAGTACTTC	CASSLTPGSSYEQYF
TRBV6-2/TRBV6-3	.	.	TRBJ1-5	TGTGCCAGCAGCCGCGGGACCAGCCCGAACGGGCCCCAGCATTTT	CASSRGTSPNGPQHF
TRBV4-3	.	.	TRBJ1-1	TGCGCCAGCAGCCAGCATTCGGGTCGTGAAGCTTTCTTT	CASSQHSGREAFF
TRBV5-1	TRBD1	.	TRBJ1-1	TGCGCCAGCAGCAAACAGGGGGCCGCTGGGAACACTGAAGCTTTCTTT	CASSKQGAAGNTEAFF
TRBV19	.	.	TRBJ2-7	TGTGCCAGTCGCCCGCAGGCCCTCTCTACGCAGCAGTACTTC	CASRPQALSTQQYF
TRBV19	.	.	TRBJ1-1	TGTGCCAGTAGCAGAGGTATGAACACTGAAGCTTTCTTT	CASSRGMNTEAFF
TRBV13	TRBD1	.	TRBJ1-1	TGTGCCAGCAGCTTTTTCCGGGCAGGGGGCTCTGCTGGGACTGAAGCTTTCTTT	CASSFFRAGGSAGTEAFF
TRBV15	.	.	TRBJ2-2	TGTGCCACCAGCAGAGGGCCTGGTGGGGAGCTGTTTTTT	CATSRGPGGELFF
TRBV6-1	TRBD2	.	TRBJ2-7	TGTGCCAGCAGTGAAAGGACTAGCGGGAGCCTACACTTC	CASSERTSGSLHF
TRBV20-1	.	once	TRBJ1-6	TGCAGTGCTAGTAGGGGAATGGAGGATTCACCCCTCCACTTT	CSASRGMEDSPLHF
TRBV15	.	.	TRBJ1-2	TGTGCCACCGCGCGGGGGCCGGAGGGCGGCCGGGACTCGGGCTACACCTTC	CATARGPEGGRDSGYTF
TRBV27	.	.	TRBJ2-2	TGTGCCAACCCGGGGAACACCGGGGAGCTGTTTTTT	CANPGNTGELFF
TRBV30	TRBD1	.	TRBJ1-5	TGTGCCTGGAGTAGGACAGGGGGCTTCAAGCCCCAGCATTTT	CAWSRTGGFKPQHF
TRBV7-8	.	.	TRBJ1-1	TGTGCCAGCAGCTTAGCCCCTAACACTGAAGCTTTCTTT	CASSLAPNTEAFF
TRBV10-1	.	once	TRBJ1-5	TGCGCCAGCAGTGTTGGGGGGTTCAGCAATCAGCCCCAGCATTTT	CASSVGGFSNQPQHF
TRBV5-1	.	.	TRBJ1-2	TGCGCCAGCAGCCCCCGGGGGGGGATTGATGGCTACACCTTC	CASSPRGGIDGYTF
TRBV10-3	.	.	TRBJ1-4	TGTGCCATCAGTGACCACCGACGGGCCCTTAATGAAAAACTGTTTTTT	CAISDHRRALNEKLFF